This TCR beta chain was documented in a study of cytomegalovirus exposure and HLA in healthy donors. Findings and limits, study-wide: Some V segments could not be told apart, so they were left out, TRBV6-2 and TRBV6-3 among them. While the bulk of TCR sequences proved rare, some public TCRs turned up in many donors.

In its sample, this clone was seen once. Its specificity is unknown. 13 Jbeta primers and 60 Vbeta primers were used for the PCR. The repertoire was sequenced with immunoSEQ multiplex PCR; TCRdb's copy has only in-frame clones and lacks some. Among about 150,000 clones listed, roughly 81% were seen once. This CDR3 spans 13 amino acids. The V gene lost 5 bases and the J gene lost 6 bases, with 10 bases spanning the gap. In germline, CDR1 is SEHNR, CDR2 FQNEAQ (reference sequence). The sample was PBMCs. The TCR sequence derives from a woman under 30 in good health and CMV-seronegative. This chain connects TRBV7-9 to TRBJ1-4; D is perhaps TRBD1 (5 bases). Here the CDR3 DNA reads TGTGCCAGCAGCACCACAGGCGATGAAAAACTGTTTTTT. The encoded protein is CASSTTGDEKLFF.